This TCR beta chain was sequenced for a study of cytomegalovirus exposure and HLA in healthy donors. Use of 60 Vbeta and 13 Jbeta primers characterized the PCR. In the authors' methods: Approximately 80 million unique TCR beta chains, around 10 million of them shared, were counted by a later analysis. TCRdb keeps only in-frame clones here, not all; method: immunoSEQ multiplex PCR. That table gives V, J and clone size, and the DNA gave D and trimming. The sample includes roughly 140,000 clones, roughly 77% seen only once; the top ten take approximately 2%. Overall study findings and caveats: The study labeled about 160 TCR beta chains cytomegalovirus-associated. Reports indicated that the classifier achieved high specificity and sensitivity in diagnosing cytomegalovirus status. Earlier analysis found most TCR beta V segments productive about 87% or about 30% of the time.

Only one count was recorded for this clone. Its antigen is not identified. With 2 bases clipped from V and 4 bases from J, the junction kept 18 bases outside the gene matches. CDR3 length equals 20 residues. Looked up from germline, CDR1 is SGHDN and CDR2 is FVKESK. The chain links TRBV14 to TRBJ1-3; 9 bases match TRBD1. Sequencing was done on a sample of PBMCs. This receptor was identified in a man aged 30 to 39 in good health and CMV-seronegative. CDR3 sequence (DNA): TGTGCCAGCAGCCAATTTGGTACTGTGACAGGGGGTTCGAGAGGAAACACCATATATTTT. This translates into CASSQFGTVTGGSRGNTIYF. The whole variable domain, filled in from reference TRBV14 and TRBJ1-3, reads EAGVTQFPSHSVIEKGQTVTLRCDPISGHDNLYWYRRVMGKEIKFLLHFVKESKQDESGMPNNRFLAERTGGTYSTLKVQPAELEDSGVYFCASSQFGTVTGGSRGNTIYFGEGSWLTVV.